The entry below gives a single T cell receptor beta chain sequence along with its context. No antigen is known for it. It has no much larger one-base neighbor in the sample; base qualities were not kept. The data derive from a study of blood T cell repertoires in COVID-19 (dated by TCRdb to the early 2020s). Study-wide context: Samples covering the acute and convalescent phases of COVID-19 were provided by collaborators in the United States, Italy and Spain. Subjects who had been exposed to COVID-19, were actively infected with it, or had recovered from it provided the deeply sampled blood TCRbeta repertoires that made up the dataset. A de-identified subject ID, COVID-19 status, age in years and sex were almost always included in the sample metadata. The material from the prospective study consisted of cDNA or gDNA derived from T cells, B-cell-depleted T cells, or PBMCs. HLA class I and class II types, where available, came from metadata supplied by the sample provider rather than from assay-based typing. A freely available public database, intended as a resource for researchers studying the immune response to SARS-CoV-2, is where the repertoires were released. Samples came from the ongoing ImmuneRACE study (first 160 participants) plus 1,254 subjects from 6 global collaborators.

The immunoSEQ Assay, a bias-controlled multiplex PCR, was used to amplify TCRbeta CDR3 regions from genomic DNA. On the authors' methods: The number of nucleated cells in each sample was estimated from the amplification of reference gene primers within the assay. To quantify the absolute abundance of each unique TCRbeta CDR3 rearrangement, sequence reads were collapsed and filtered. For each sample, productive Simpson clonality was calculated as the square root of Simpson's diversity index over productive rearrangements. TCRdb stores this immuneACCESS table with in-frame sequences only. Part of the clones is absent; in the studies checked, under half of the shortfall reflects unresolved V genes, and no reason is known for the rest. V and J calls and clone size are given by that table; D and trimming were obtained from the DNA. The sample has under 300,000 clones on record, 86% of them singletons. Roughly a sixth of the sample goes to the ten largest clones.

Here is what the overall study found, with its caveats: Clinical and demographic metadata were provided uncurated, with the amount varying by source and participant.

The germline V gene gives CDR1 as MNHEY and CDR2 as SVGAGI. The cysteine opens and the phenylalanine closes a CDR3 of 13 amino acids. Only the CDR3 region is kept as DNA, spanning 39 bases read in frame from base 1. The junction carries 7 bases between V and J, which are trimmed by 4 bases and 1 base respectively. Enrolling through a virtual design, the prospective study's participants ranged in age from roughly 18 to 90 years and lived across about two dozen United States geographic areas. In the prospective study, participants were assigned to cohorts based on the clinical history participants reported in a screening survey and a study questionnaire. ImmuneRACE Cohort 3 recovered participants were defined by two consecutive negative NP/OP PCR tests, healthcare professional clearance, or symptom resolution. In the prospective study, whole blood, serum and a nasopharyngeal or oropharyngeal swab were collected from each participant by mobile phlebotomists. Participants in the prospective study had the option to provide additional blood draws and questionnaires over a 2-month period. Blood samples from the prospective study were shipped frozen or at room temperature prior to DNA extraction.

The chain is encoded by TRBV6-5 joined to TRBJ1-1; a tentative D call is TRBD1 (6 bases match). The sample consisted of PBMCs or T cells enriched from blood (not recorded which). This TCR was sampled from a man aged 18 to 29 who had recovered from COVID-19. The CDR3 in this case is CASSSDRNTEAFF. DNA sequence: TGTGCCAGCAGTTCGGACAGGAACACTGAAGCTTTCTTT.